This TCR beta chain was profiled in a study of regulatory T cells in long-lasting Graves disease. In its sample, this clonotype was seen a few times. Its antigen is currently unknown. In building TCR beta libraries, iRepertoire HTBI primers were used together with Arm-PCR of CDR3 regions. Original data processing: Samples collectively showed fewer than 80 TRBV and roughly 15 TRBJ segments. TCRdb processed the multiplex PCR reads anew with MiXCR; each CDR3 protein has one entry. It is TCRdb's table, rather than the study itself, that gives the V and J calls and clone size. The sample holds approximately 360,000 distinct CDR3 sequences; about an eighth are singletons and the top ten take 18%. Study-wide results and caveats: The sample size was small, and this may have reduced accuracy.

As for time point: newly diagnosed GD, antithyroid drugs for less than 3 months. Construction of the TCR library relied on RNA isolated from PBMCs. The same data also went into a second study, on T cells in Graves' hyperthyroidism and ophthalmopathy. That study reports: HTBI primers were the set used in a first-round RT-PCR of the TCR CDR3. In validation, the model predicted ophthalmopathy. These predictions came a median roughly 7.1 months before onset.

The TCR originated in a woman under 30 with Graves disease. The material was peripheral blood mononuclear cells (PBMCs), obtained at new diagnosis, from a patient treated with antithyroid drugs.

The CDR3 sequence: CASSAEGYGYTF. In nucleotides, the CDR3 is TGTGCCAGCAGCGCGGAAGGCTATGGCTACACCTTC. The V and J genes are TRBV9 and TRBJ1-2; D unresolved. V lost 3 bases and J lost 4, with 7 bases in between. This CDR3 comprises 12 residues. CDR1 and CDR2 (germline): SGDLS, YYNGEE.